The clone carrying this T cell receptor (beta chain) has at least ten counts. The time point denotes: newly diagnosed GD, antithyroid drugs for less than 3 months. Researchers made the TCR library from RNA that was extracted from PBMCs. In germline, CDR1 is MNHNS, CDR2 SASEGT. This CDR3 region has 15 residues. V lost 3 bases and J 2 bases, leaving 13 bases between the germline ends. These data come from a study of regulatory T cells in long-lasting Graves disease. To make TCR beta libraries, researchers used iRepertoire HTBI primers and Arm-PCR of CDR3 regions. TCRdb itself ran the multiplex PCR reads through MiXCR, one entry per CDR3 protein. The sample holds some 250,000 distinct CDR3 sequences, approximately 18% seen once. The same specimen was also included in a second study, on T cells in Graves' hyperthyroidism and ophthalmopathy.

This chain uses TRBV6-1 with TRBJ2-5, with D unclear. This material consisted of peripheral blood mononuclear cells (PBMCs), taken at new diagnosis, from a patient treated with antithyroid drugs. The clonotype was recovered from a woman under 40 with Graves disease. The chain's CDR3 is CASSDSPSTQETQYF. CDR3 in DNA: TGTGCCAGCAGTGATTCCCCTTCCACGCAAGAGACCCAGTACTTC.